Included here is one T cell receptor beta chain sequence, with context. The target antigen is unknown. This record comes from a study of shared clonotypes between healthy human individuals. Deep level was the assay's run setting. DNA at around 200 ng, tens of thousands of T cell genomes, went into sorted-subset replicate PCRs. Using immunoSEQ multiplex PCR, the repertoire was profiled, and TCRdb retains in-frame clones only, with some absent. This repertoire shows about 710,000 clones, 72% found once; its top ten account for under 2%. The germline V and J ends were trimmed by 0 bases and 2 bases, with 11 bases remaining between them. This CDR3 contains 16 residues. Germline loops: CDR1 SGHRS, CDR2 YFSETQ. Whole-study results and caveats: The naive CD4 repertoires of a handful of donors were compared, and about 5% of clonotypes were shared. Non-shared clonotypes had lower generation probabilities than clonotypes shared by all four sorted-subset donors.

The chain couples TRBV5-1 to TRBJ1-4, with D uncertain. The sequence was collected from a woman under 40 in good health. Sequenced: memory CD4+ T cells sorted from blood. Subset in this sample: CD45RA-negative fraction. The CDR3 sequence: CASSLAGRRTNEKLFF. CDR3 DNA sequence: TGCGCCAGCAGCTTGGCCGGCCGCAGGACTAATGAAAAACTGTTTTTT.